The 12 T cell receptor beta chains reported below all come from one sample, sequenced in a study of blood T cell repertoires in COVID-19. Libraries were prepared by immunoSEQ multiplex PCR; TCRdb keeps only in-frame clonotypes and omits some of them. This table holds roughly 260,000 clones, 75% to 95% found once. The specimen was peripheral blood. The receptors here all came from a person in their late teens or twenties with COVID-19, enrolled during active disease.

This chain links TRBV29-1 with TRBJ2-3; 8 bases fit TRBD1. This CDR3 is built from 15 residues. Germline loops: CDR1 SQVTM, CDR2 ANQGSEA. Losses at the gene ends were 7 bases for V and 6 bases for J; bases not matched to a gene: 15. The CDR3, as DNA: TGCAGCGCCAAAGACTCGACAGGGGTAATGGATACGCAGTATTTT. Translated, it gives CSAKDSTGVMDTQYF.

This clone was counted a single time. This chain joins TRBV13 and TRBJ2-7, with D perhaps TRBD2 (6 bases). V was cut by 2 bases and J by 7 bases, with 12 bases left in between. Germline V gene lookup returns CDR1 PRHDT and CDR2 FYEKMQ (reference sequence). This CDR3 has 13 residues. CDR3 protein: CASSLSGGWEQYF. The CDR3 coding sequence is TGTGCCAGCAGCTTATCCGGAGGGTGGGAGCAGTACTTC.

The chain has TRBV5-6 and TRBJ2-5; D remains unclear. The V end lost 1 base, the J end lost 2 bases, and 9 bases lay between the germline ends. This CDR3 has 14 amino acids. Germline CDR1 SGHDT, CDR2 YYEEEE. The CDR3: CASSLFQIQETQYF. The DNA for the CDR3 is TGTGCCAGCAGCTTGTTCCAGATTCAAGAGACCCAGTACTTC.

V usage is TRBV13 and J usage is TRBJ1-5; D is perhaps TRBD1 (6 bases). V lost 3 bases and J lost 4, with 10 bases in between. CDR1 PRHDT and CDR2 FYEKMQ come from the germline V gene (reference sequence). This CDR3 is 14 amino acids long. The CDR3 loop reads CASSLGGGNQPQHF. DNA of the CDR3: TGTGCCAGCAGCTTGGGAGGGGGGAATCAGCCCCAGCATTTT. Using reference TRBV13 and TRBJ1-5 for the parts outside the CDR3, the full variable domain is AAGVIQSPRHLIKEKRETATLKCYPIPRHDTVYWYQQGPGQDPQFLISFYEKMQSDKGSIPDRFSAQQFSDYHSELNMSSLELGDSALYFCASSLGGGNQPQHFGDGTRLSIL.

J is TRBJ2-1 and V is TRBV4-3, with 13 bases aligning to TRBD2. CDR1 and CDR2 from the germline V gene are LGHNA and YSLEER. CDR3 length equals 15 residues. V gave up 0 bases and J gave up 8 bases; unmatched junction bases: 1. Here the CDR3 reads CASSQETSGRYEQFF. The CDR3 DNA reads as TGCGCCAGCAGCCAAGAGACTAGCGGGAGGTATGAGCAGTTCTTC.

This clone was seen only once. This sequence joins TRBV6-4 and TRBJ1-1; D uncertain. The CDR3 runs 14 residues. Trimming removed 4 bases from V and 1 base from J, with 10 bases in between. CDR1 is MRHNA, CDR2 SNTAGT, per germline. CDR3 sequence: CASSVTATNTEAFF. The DNA of the CDR3 is TGTGCCAGCAGTGTCACAGCCACGAACACTGAAGCTTTCTTT.

The chain uses TRBV18 and TRBJ2-1; TRBD2 is a possible D gene (6 bases). Looked up from germline, CDR1 is KGHSH and CDR2 is LQKENI. The V end lost 3 bases, the J end lost 7 bases, and 10 bases lay between the germline ends. The CDR3 sequence is 13 residues long. The CDR3 DNA sequence: TGTGCCAGCTCACCCCCAGGAGGGAATGAGCAGTTCTTC. Translating it yields CASSPPGGNEQFF.

This chain joins TRBV4-1 and TRBJ2-7, with D possibly being TRBD1 (5 bases). CDR1 and CDR2 (germline): MGHRA, YSYEKL. This CDR3 contains 15 residues. Trimming cost V 4 bases and J 1 base, with 14 bases left between them. In nucleotides, the CDR3 is TGCGCCAGCAGCCCTCTTAGGGGCCCATCCTACGAGCAGTACTTC. Amino acid sequence: CASSPLRGPSYEQYF.

The chain joins TRBV5-1 to TRBJ2-7; 11 positions match TRBD1. V was clipped by 4 bases and J by 5 bases; unmatched bases: 8. The CDR3 covers 15 residues. The germline V gene has CDR1 SGHRS and CDR2 YFSETQ. The CDR3 sequence is CASSISDRGHHEQYF. The CDR3, as DNA: TGCGCCAGCAGCATTTCGGACAGGGGGCATCACGAGCAGTACTTC. Filled out from reference TRBV5-1 and TRBJ2-7, the complete variable domain reads KAGVTQTPRYLIKTRGQQVTLSCSPISGHRSVSWYQQTPGQGLQFLFEYFSETQRNKGNFPGRFSGRQFSNSRSEMNVSTLELGDSALYLCASSISDRGHHEQYFGPGTRLTVT.

CDR3 loop: CASSSGQQNTEAFF. The CDR3 coding sequence is TGTGCCAGCAGTTCGGGACAGCAGAACACTGAAGCTTTCTTT. The chain joins TRBV6-6 to TRBJ1-1; TRBD1 aligns across 7 bases. The germline gives CDR1 MNHNY, CDR2 SVGAGI (reference sequence). With 4 bases clipped from V and 1 base from J, the junction kept 3 bases outside the gene matches. The CDR3 length is 14 residues.

This clone appeared a single time. The chain is built from TRBV9 and TRBJ1-2, with D possibly being TRBD1 (5 bases). V shed 0 bases and J shed 6 bases, with 9 bases lying between them. Germline CDR1 is SGDLS and CDR2 is YYNGEE. The CDR3 covers 13 residues. DNA for the CDR3: TGTGCCAGCAGCGTAGGGGACTATAATGGCTACACCTTC. Translating it yields CASSVGDYNGYTF.

The V call is TRBV14, the J call TRBJ1-4; 7 bases align to TRBD1. This CDR3 contains 14 residues. V lost 4 bases, J lost 8 bases, and 7 bases stayed unmatched. Looked up from germline, CDR1 is SGHDN and CDR2 is FVKESK. The CDR3 is CASSPRTGREKLFF. CDR3 nucleotide sequence: TGTGCCAGCAGCCCGCGGACAGGACGAGAAAAACTGTTTTTT.